This T cell receptor (beta chain) was identified in a study of blood T cell repertoires in COVID-19. Generated by immunoSEQ multiplex PCR, the TCRdb table keeps only in-frame clones and is missing some. The data hold around 380,000 clones, with roughly four fifths observed a single time. CDR1 and CDR2 from the germline V gene are SQVTM and ANQGSEA. The CDR3 loop spans 14 amino acids. With 7 bases removed from V and 2 bases from J, the gap between germline ends came to 15 bases. The chain uses TRBV29-1 and TRBJ1-3; D is perhaps TRBD1 (5 bases). The material sequenced was peripheral blood. The origin of this receptor is a human donor with acute or convalescent COVID-19. The donor label of this sample is uncertain. The CDR3 nucleotides are TGCAGCGCCCGCCGGGGGGGAGCTGGAAACACCATATATTTT. Residues: CSARRGGAGNTIYF.